A single sample gave rise to the 5 T cell receptor beta chains below, sequenced in a study of blood T cell repertoires in COVID-19. This table comes from immunoSEQ multiplex PCR, and its TCRdb copy is limited to in-frame clones, with some not included. The table has 95,000 to 150,000 clones, 55% to 75% seen once; the top ten hold about 2.2%. The sequencing input was peripheral blood. These receptors were obtained from a woman in her seventies with acute or convalescent COVID-19.

This rearrangement joins TRBV2 to TRBJ2-3; 9 nucleotides align to TRBD2. The CDR3 runs to 14 residues. Germline V gives CDR1 SNHLY, CDR2 FYNNEI. The V and J ends lost 0 bases and 14 bases, in that order; junction bases with no gene match: 9. CDR3: CASSEAGGLATGYF. The CDR3 DNA follows: TGTGCCAGCAGTGAAGCCGGGGGACTAGCAACAGGGTATTTT.

This CDR3 is CASRDRGKGYNEQFF. In DNA form, the CDR3 reads TGTGCCAGCAGGGACAGGGGAAAAGGATACAATGAGCAGTTCTTC. V and J are TRBV2 and TRBJ2-1; 9 bases are shared with TRBD1. The V gene end was trimmed by 6 bases and the J gene end by 4 bases; junction bases not matched to a gene: 7. Germline assignment: CDR1 SNHLY and CDR2 FYNNEI. The CDR3 is 15 amino acids. The complete variable domain, with remaining parts taken from reference TRBV2 and TRBJ2-1, reads EPEVTQTPSHQVTQMGQEVILRCVPISNHLYFYWYRQILGQKVEFLVSFYNNEISEKSEIFDDQFSVERPDGSNFTLKIRSTKLEDSAMYFCASRDRGKGYNEQFFGPGTRLTVL.

This chain links TRBV28 with TRBJ1-1, with D possibly being TRBD1 (6 bases). In germline, CDR1 is MDHEN, CDR2 SYDVKM. CDR3 length: 13 amino acids. The ends were cut back, 7 bases at V and 1 base at J, with 10 bases in the middle. The CDR3 loop reads CASKGHSNTEAFF. CDR3 DNA sequence: TGTGCCAGCAAGGGACACTCGAACACTGAAGCTTTCTTT. Full variable domain (remainder filled in from reference TRBV28 and TRBJ1-1): DVKVTQSSRYLVKRTGEKVFLECVQDMDHENMFWYRQDPGLGLRLIYFSYDVKMKEKGDIPEGYSVSREKKERFSLILESASTNQTSMYLCASKGHSNTEAFFGQGTRLTVV.

This chain links TRBV4-1 with TRBJ2-5; D gene ambiguous. Germline CDR1 reads MGHRA; CDR2 reads YSYEKL. Trimming removed 0 bases from V and 7 bases from J, with 9 bases in between. CDR3 length: 13 residues. CDR3 bases: TGCGCCAGCAGCCAAGAAATTATTAGGACCCAGTACTTC. It codes for CASSQEIIRTQYF.

CDR3 nucleotides: TGCGCCAGCAGCTTGGAGGGGTACGGTGAGCAGTTCTTC. It translates to CASSLEGYGEQFF. The chain employs TRBV5-1 and TRBJ2-1; tentatively, D is TRBD1 (5 bases). The CDR3 loop spans 13 amino acids. Trimming took 0 bases from V and 9 from J, leaving 10 bases between them. Germline loops: CDR1 SGHRS, CDR2 YFSETQ.